Detailed here is one TCR beta chain. The sample originates from a study of glioma-infiltrating T cells after dendritic cell vaccination. Study-wide background: Autologous tumor lysate was loaded overnight onto monocyte-derived dendritic cells grown about seven days with IL-4 and GM-CSF.

Sequencing used immunoSEQ multiplex PCR; TCRdb keeps in-frame clones, though not all of them. Among over 80,000 clones listed, about 81% were seen once. Looked up from germline, CDR1 is SGHTA and CDR2 is FQGNSA. The CDR3 has 13 amino acids. Trimming removed 4 bases at V and 3 bases at J, with 9 bases between. Sample time point: after dendritic cell vaccination, including at tumor progression/relapse. The TCR comes from a human donor with glioblastoma. J is TRBJ1-2 and V is TRBV7-2; D is undetermined. This specimen consisted of blood, obtained after dendritic cell vaccination. CDR3 sequence: CASSSFGYYGYTF. Here the CDR3 DNA reads TGTGCCAGCAGCTCGTTCGGGTACTATGGCTACACCTTC.